This T cell receptor beta chain comes out of a study of blood T cells in healthy people across ages. Study context: Template switching recovered approximately one barcoded beta molecule for every two T cells.

Sample-barcoded 5' priming and a J-beta primer mix drove a second PCR of about 6 to 12 cycles. A tag from a template-switch adaptor with 12 random nucleotides marked each cDNA molecule. Each CDR3 protein gets one entry after TCRdb re-called the 5' RACE reads with MiXCR. The table has about 400,000 distinct CDR3 sequences, roughly half seen once; the top ten hold around 50%. The CDR3 sequence is 15 residues long. V lost 0 bases and J 0 bases, leaving 9 bases between the germline ends. Germline V gene sequence: CDR1 SGHRS, CDR2 YFSETQ. Healthy Caucasian individuals from Russia aged roughly 6 to 95 were enrolled as donors.

The TCR sequence derives from a man between 60 and 70 years old in good health. The gene calls are TRBV5-1 and TRBJ1-2; D not certain. Sequenced input: blood. The CDR3 loop is CASSLGSGTNYGYTF. The DNA of the CDR3 is TGCGCCAGCAGCTTGGGGTCCGGCACTAACTATGGCTACACCTTC.